Each of the 7 T cell receptor beta chains below was sequenced from the same sample in a study of metastatic and nonmetastatic thyroid tumors. Among the patients, none had received any treatment before thyroid surgery. TCRdb re-called clones via MiXCR from the PCR reads. Of 20,000 to 25,000 clones in the sample, about 13% were seen once. Sequencing input: blood. The receptors come from a female donor with papillary thyroid cancer or a benign thyroid nodule (not recorded which). Some clones in this sample may be carry-over from other donors' samples.

This clone was counted ten times or more. The rearrangement uses TRBV30 and TRBJ2-1, with TRBD2 matching over 10 bases. The V gene's germline CDR1 is GTSNPN and CDR2 SVGIG (reference sequence). The length of the CDR3 is 14 residues. V shed 4 bases, J shed 7 bases, and the junction held 7 bases outside the gene matches. This chain's CDR3 is CAWKRLAGPNEQFF. CDR3 coding DNA: TGTGCCTGGAAACGACTAGCGGGCCCTAATGAGCAGTTCTTC.

This clone was detected many times. This chain connects TRBV20-1 to TRBJ2-7, with 8 bases identical to TRBD2. The V gene end was trimmed by 0 bases and the J gene end by 2 bases; junction bases not matched to a gene: 6. The CDR3 has 15 residues. Looked up from germline, CDR1 is DFQATT and CDR2 is SNEGSKA (reference sequence). CDR3 bases: TGCAGTGCTAGAGATCGTTTAGCGGGGACCTACGAGCAGTACTTC. It specifies CSARDRLAGTYEQYF.

There are many counts of this clone. The gene calls are TRBV4-1 and TRBJ2-7; 9 positions match TRBD2. The CDR3 loop spans 14 amino acids. The germline V gene has CDR1 MGHRA and CDR2 YSYEKL. V dropped 1 base and J dropped 3; count of bases not matched to a gene: 1. CDR3 protein: CASSQGREGYEQYF. In DNA, the CDR3 is TGCGCCAGCAGCCAAGGGCGGGAGGGCTACGAGCAGTACTTC.

The chain is built from TRBV18 and TRBJ1-2, with D uncertain. CDR1 and CDR2 (germline): KGHSH, LQKENI. V was trimmed by 3 bases and J by 4 bases, leaving 12 bases between them. The CDR3 runs 14 residues. Here the CDR3 DNA reads TGTGCCAGCTCACCTGGCAGTACCCGCTATGGCTACACCTTC. The encoded protein is CASSPGSTRYGYTF. The full variable domain, completed using reference TRBV18 and TRBJ1-2, is NAGVMQNPRHLVRRRGQEARLRCSPMKGHSHVYWYRQLPEEGLKFMVYLQKENIIDESGMPKERFSAEFPKEGPSILRIQQVVRGDSAAYFCASSPGSTRYGYTFGSGTRLTVV.

In its sample, this clone was seen many times. The chain employs TRBV27 and TRBJ2-1; 8 nucleotides align to TRBD1. The germline CDR1 and CDR2 sequences are MNHEY and SMNVEV (reference sequence). The CDR3 sequence is 11 residues long. V shed 6 bases and J 10 bases; nucleotides not matched to a gene: 2. Written as DNA, the CDR3 is TGTGCCAGCAGCGGACAGGGCGAGCAGTTCTTC. Translation: CASSGQGEQFF.

This clone appeared many times. The chain links TRBV11-1 to TRBJ1-1; 11 bases match TRBD1. This CDR3 region has 18 residues. CDR1 and CDR2 from the germline V gene are SGHAT and FQDESV (reference sequence). Unmatched junction bases numbered 10, after V lost 0 bases and J lost 4 bases. Here the CDR3 DNA reads TGTGCCAGCAGCTTAGCCGGGACAGGGGGATTATTCGGCACTGAAGCTTTCTTT. It specifies CASSLAGTGGLFGTEAFF.

This clone occurred many times. A much larger clonotype is one base distant, so this may be a read error. As the CDR3 is not closed by the conserved phenylalanine or tryptophan, this likely results from a read error. The genes are TRBV7-2 and TRBJ2-7, with TRBD1 as a possible D gene (6 bases). The germline gives CDR1 SGHTA, CDR2 FQGNSA. Trimming pared 5 bases from V and 2 bases from J, leaving 7 bases between. The CDR3 is 12 residues long. Written as DNA, the CDR3 is TGTGCCAGCAGCCGACAGGCCTACGAGCAGTACTGC. It codes for CASSRQAYEQYC.